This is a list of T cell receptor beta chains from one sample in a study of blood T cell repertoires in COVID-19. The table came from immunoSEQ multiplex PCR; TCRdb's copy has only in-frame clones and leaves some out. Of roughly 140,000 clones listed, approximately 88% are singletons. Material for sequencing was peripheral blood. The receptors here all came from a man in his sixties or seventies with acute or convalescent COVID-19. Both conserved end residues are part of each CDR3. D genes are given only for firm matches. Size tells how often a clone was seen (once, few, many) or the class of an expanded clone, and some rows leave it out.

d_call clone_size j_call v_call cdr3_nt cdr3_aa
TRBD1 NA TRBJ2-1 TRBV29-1 TGCAGCGGGGGGAAGGGGGCGTTCAATGAGCAGTTCTTC CSGGKGAFNEQFF
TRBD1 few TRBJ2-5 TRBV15 TGTGCCACCAGCAGAGGCTCCGGGACAGCACAAGAGACCCAGTACTTC CATSRGSGTAQETQYF
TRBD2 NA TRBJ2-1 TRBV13 TGTGCCAGCAGCTTAGCTCTGCGGGGGGATTACAATGAGCAGTTCTTC CASSLALRGDYNEQFF
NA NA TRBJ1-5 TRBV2 TGTGCCAGCAGGGAACAGGGTAGGCGCAATCAGCCCCAGCATTTT CASREQGRRNQPQHF
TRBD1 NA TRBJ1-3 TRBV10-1 TGCGCCAGCGGACAGGAGGGTGGAAACACCATATATTTT CASGQEGGNTIYF
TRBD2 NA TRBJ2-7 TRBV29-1 TGCAGCGTCGCGGGAGGCAACTCCTACGAGCAGTACTTC CSVAGGNSYEQYF
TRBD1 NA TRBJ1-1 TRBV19 TGTGCCAGTACAGGGGGGAATAAGAGATCTGAAGCTTTCTTT CASTGGNKRSEAFF
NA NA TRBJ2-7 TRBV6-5 TGTGCCAGCCGGGGCGGGGTAAGGAACGAGCAGTACTTC CASRGGVRNEQYF
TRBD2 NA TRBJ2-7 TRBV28 TGTGCCAGCAGTTTCCGCGGGAGCTCCTACGAGCAGTACTTC CASSFRGSSYEQYF
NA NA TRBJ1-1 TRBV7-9 TGTGCCAGCCGGAGGAGACCGAACACTGAAGCTTTCTTT CASRRRPNTEAFF
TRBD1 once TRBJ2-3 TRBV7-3 TGTGCCAGCAGCCTCGGGGTAGGGGGCGCCACAGATACGCAGTATTTT CASSLGVGGATDTQYF
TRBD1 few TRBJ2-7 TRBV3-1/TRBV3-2 TGTGCCAGCAGCCAAGATACAGGGGCCTCCTACGAGCAGTACTTC CASSQDTGASYEQYF
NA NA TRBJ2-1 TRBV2 TGTGCCAGCATGGGGCAGCGAAATTCGTACAATGAGCAGTTCTTC CASMGQRNSYNEQFF
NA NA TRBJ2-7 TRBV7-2 TGTGCCAGCAGCTTAAATGCGGGGGCCTCCTACGAGCAGTACTTC CASSLNAGASYEQYF
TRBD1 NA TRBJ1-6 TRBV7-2 TGTGCCAGCAGCTTAGTCGTTGGGACAGGGAATTCACCCCTCCACTTT CASSLVVGTGNSPLHF
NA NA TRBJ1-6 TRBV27 TGTGCCAGCAGTTCCACTAGGGGGTACGGTTCACCCCTCCACTTT CASSSTRGYGSPLHF
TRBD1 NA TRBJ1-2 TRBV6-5 TGTGCCAGCGCCGGGACAGGGGGAAGCTATGGCTACACCTTC CASAGTGGSYGYTF
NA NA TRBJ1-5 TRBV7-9 TGTGCCAGCAGCTTAAGCAAGGGGTCTGGCAATCAGCCCCAGCATTTT CASSLSKGSGNQPQHF